These 28 T cell receptor beta chains share one sample of origin, sequenced in a study of blood T cells in healthy people across ages (dated by TCRdb to about 2015). Library generation was performed with 5' RACE. Reads for this sample came from an Illumina HiSeq 2500. A second roughly 7 to 11 cycle PCR used a sample-barcoded 5' primer and a J-beta primer mix. Using fastp at Q25 and MiXCR, TCRdb reprocessed the public reads and kept productive beta chains. Each CDR3 protein appears once, grouped with its most common genes and DNA. In this sample the table shows about 800,000 distinct CDR3 sequences, just under 25% of which occur a single time. The ten top clones hold 3% to 4.5% of the sample. The same sample was also used in a study of T cells of mothers and their children.

Sequenced material: blood. These receptors were taken from a boy aged 5-17 years in good health.

In its sample, this clonotype was seen a few times. The chain couples TRBV28 to TRBJ2-4; no definite D call. Looked up from germline, CDR1 is MDHEN and CDR2 is SYDVKM. This CDR3 has 14 residues. V was clipped by 6 bases and J by 0 bases, with 9 bases between them. The CDR3 bases are TGTGCCAGCAGCCGACAACTAGCCAAAAACATTCAGTACTTC. It yields the protein CASSRQLAKNIQYF.

The chain links TRBV7-8 to TRBJ1-2; D unclear. Germline V gene data show CDR1 as SGHVS and CDR2 as FQNEAQ. The CDR3 is made up of 12 amino acids. V was cut by 3 bases and J by 3 bases, with 5 bases left in between. The DNA of the CDR3 is TGTGCCAGCAGCTTTCGTCACTATGGCTACACCTTC. This sequence encodes CASSFRHYGYTF.

The rearrangement joins TRBV24-1 to TRBJ2-7, with D possibly being TRBD1 or TRBD2 (5 bases each). The V gene lost 4 bases and the J gene lost 3 bases, with 15 bases spanning the gap. Germline loops: CDR1 KGHDR, CDR2 SFDVKD. The CDR3 sequence is 15 residues long. CDR3 in DNA: TGTGCCACCAGTGAGTCCGGGACGGGATTCTACGAGCAGTACTTC. This codes for CATSESGTGFYEQYF.

The chain carries TRBV6-5 and TRBJ2-4; 12 nucleotides line up with TRBD1. The CDR3 length is 17 residues. The ends lost 4 bases at V and 0 bases at J; junction bases unmatched: 4. Germline CDR1 and CDR2: MNHEY and SVGAGI. CDR3 residues: CASSSGTGGTAKNIQYF. The CDR3 DNA is TGTGCCAGCAGTTCCGGGACAGGGGGCACAGCCAAAAACATTCAGTACTTC.

This chain uses TRBV28 with TRBJ2-3; the match to TRBD1 covers 7 bases. Per germline, CDR1 MDHEN and CDR2 SYDVKM. This CDR3 has 15 amino acids. Trimming at V came to 6 bases and at J to 2 bases, leaving 8 bases not matched to a gene. CDR3 in amino acids: CASSRQGFITDTQYF. The DNA for the CDR3 is TGTGCCAGCAGCCGACAGGGTTTTATCACAGATACGCAGTATTTT.

This clonotype was seen a few times. The rearrangement links TRBV20-1 to TRBJ2-4; D may be TRBD1 (6 bases). The CDR3 loop spans 14 amino acids. The germline V and J ends were trimmed by 6 bases and 0 bases, with 12 bases remaining between them. Germline V gene data show CDR1 as DFQATT and CDR2 as SNEGSKA (reference sequence). Here the CDR3 reads CSALDSEAKNIQYF. For the CDR3, the DNA is TGCAGTGCCCTGGACAGTGAAGCCAAAAACATTCAGTACTTC.

The rearrangement uses TRBV12-3 or TRBV12-4 and TRBJ1-5, with 7 bases lining up with TRBD1. The CDR3 runs 14 residues. The V segment lost 7 bases and the J segment 5 bases; nucleotides outside the gene matches: 8. CDR3 nucleotides: TGTGCCAGCACCATCGAGGGGGCATATCAGCCCCAGCATTTT. This gives the protein CASTIEGAYQPQHF.

About this clonotype: Being one base from a much bigger clone, this may be a read error. The V gene is TRBV7-2, the J gene TRBJ2-7; 10 bases fit TRBD1. There are 16 residues in the CDR3. In germline, CDR1 is SGHTA, CDR2 FQGNSA. The CDR3 is CASSLASGTGAYERYF. The CDR3 DNA reads TGTGCCAGCAGCTTAGCCTCCGGGACAGGGGCCTACGAGCGGTACTTC.

This clonotype was observed a handful of times. The chain has TRBV7-9 and TRBJ2-5; 9 bases line up with TRBD2. V was clipped by 10 bases and J by 5 bases; unmatched bases: 17. The CDR3 spans 16 residues. The V gene's germline CDR1 is SEHNR and CDR2 FQNEAQ (reference sequence). The CDR3 DNA reads as TGTGCCACCAGAATTTCGTCGGGACTAGCTCGGGAGACCCAGTACTTC. Translation: CATRISSGLARETQYF.

Of note for this clonotype: One end of the junction is discordant with germline, which a read error may explain. The chain carries TRBV27 and TRBJ2-1; 9 nucleotides line up with TRBD1. Germline V gene lookup returns CDR1 MNHEY and CDR2 SMNVEV (reference sequence). There are 14 residues in the CDR3. The chain's CDR3 is CASSKRDRDDEQFF. For the CDR3, the DNA is TGCGCCAGCAGCAAAAGGGACAGGGATGATGAGCAGTTCTTC.

The rearrangement links TRBV30 to TRBJ2-3; 11 bases map to TRBD2. V was clipped by 0 bases and J by 0 bases; unmatched bases: 2. The CDR3 covers 16 residues. Germline assignment: CDR1 GTSNPN and CDR2 SVGIG (reference sequence). CDR3 sequence (DNA): TGTGCCTGGAGTGTACTAGCGGGAGCTAGCACAGATACGCAGTATTTT. It is translated as CAWSVLAGASTDTQYF. Together with reference TRBV30 and TRBJ2-3, the CDR3 gives the full variable domain: SQTIHQWPATLVQPVGSPLSLECTVEGTSNPNLYWYRQAAGRGLQLLFYSVGIGQISSEVPQNLSASRPQDRQFILSSKKLLLSDSGFYLCAWSVLAGASTDTQYFGPGTRLTVL.

V gene TRBV20-1 combines with J gene TRBJ2-5; D possibly corresponds to TRBD2 (7 bases). Trimming removed 4 bases at V and 3 bases at J, with 15 bases between. The CDR3 sequence is 14 residues long. Germline V gene lookup returns CDR1 DFQATT and CDR2 SNEGSKA (reference sequence). The CDR3 DNA reads as TGCAGTGCTATGGAAACGGGGGGCGAAGAGACCCAGTACTTC. Translated, it gives CSAMETGGEETQYF.

This clonotype was counted a few times. The chain combines TRBV5-5 with TRBJ2-5; the D is unclear. Germline CDR1 SGHKS, CDR2 YYEKEE (reference sequence). This CDR3 is built from 16 residues. V was cut by 0 bases and J by 5 bases, with 17 bases left in between. The chain's CDR3 is CASSLGPRSIVETQYF. The CDR3 coding sequence is TGTGCCAGCAGCTTGGGACCCCGTAGCATAGTCGAGACCCAGTACTTC.

On this clonotype: A junction boundary mismatches the germline segment, possibly from a read error. J is TRBJ2-7 and V is TRBV4-1, with a possible D match to TRBD1 (5 bases). In germline, CDR1 is MGHRA, CDR2 YSYEKL. The CDR3 covers 15 residues. The CDR3 sequence is CACSQAPTEDYEQYF. The CDR3 DNA sequence: TGCGCCTGCAGCCAAGCTCCGACAGAGGACTACGAGCAGTACTTC.

The rearrangement joins TRBV28 to TRBJ2-7, with a weak D call TRBD1 (6 bases). This CDR3 has 14 residues. Germline assignment: CDR1 MDHEN and CDR2 SYDVKM. V shed 5 bases and J shed 3 bases, with 14 bases lying between them. CDR3: CASSLRDTNYEQYF. The CDR3 DNA reads TGTGCCAGCAGTCTCCGGGACACGAACTACGAGCAGTACTTC.

This clonotype was observed a few times. The V call is TRBV20-1, the J call TRBJ2-7, with D unresolved. The CDR3 has 13 amino acids. Germline assignment: CDR1 DFQATT and CDR2 SNEGSKA (reference sequence). Trimming shortened V by 3 bases and J by 2 bases, and 11 bases separated the two germline ends. CDR3 in DNA: TGCAGTGCTAGCGGAGAGAATCCCTACGAGCAGTACTTC. Amino acids: CSASGENPYEQYF.

The chain has TRBV12-3 or TRBV12-4 and TRBJ2-3; no reliable D call. The CDR3 runs to 15 residues. Trimming pared 5 bases from V and 3 bases from J, leaving 15 bases between. CDR3 sequence (DNA): TGTGCCAGCAGTCTATTCCCAATTCCGACAGATACGCAGTATTTT. This gives the protein CASSLFPIPTDTQYF.

The chain links TRBV20-1 to TRBJ2-5, with D perhaps assigned TRBD1 or TRBD2 (6 bases each). Germline lookup yields CDR1 DFQATT and CDR2 SNEGSKA (reference sequence). This CDR3 region has 17 residues. V was cut by 1 base and J by 2 bases, with 20 bases left in between. In DNA form, the CDR3 reads TGCAGTGCTAGAGGGGGCAGGGGAGGTGCGGAGCAAGAGACCCAGTACTTC. This translates into CSARGGRGGAEQETQYF.

The table lists this clonotype with a count of one. CDR3 nucleotides: TGCGCCAGCAGCCCCTCCGGGACTAGCGGTTACAATGAGCAGTTCTTC. Translated, it gives CASSPSGTSGYNEQFF. The J gene is TRBJ2-1, the V gene TRBV5-1, with TRBD2 identical over 11 bases. The germline gives CDR1 SGHRS, CDR2 YFSETQ. The length of the CDR3 is 16 residues. V gave up 4 bases and J gave up 4 bases; unmatched junction bases: 7.

This clonotype was found a few times. This chain uses TRBV4-1 with TRBJ2-5, with 8 bases that match TRBD2. CDR1 and CDR2 from the germline V gene are MGHRA and YSYEKL. The CDR3 length is 17 residues. J was trimmed by 0 bases and V by 1 base; bases with no gene match: 7. DNA for the CDR3: TGCGCCAGCAGCCAAGTAACTAGCGGAACATACCAAGAGACCCAGTACTTC. Translated, it gives CASSQVTSGTYQETQYF.

This clonotype was counted ten times or more. The rearrangement joins TRBV20-1 to TRBJ2-5, with a weak D call TRBD2 (5 bases). The CDR3 runs to 13 residues. V dropped 3 bases and J dropped 2 bases, with 10 bases sitting between them. Germline CDR1 reads DFQATT; CDR2 reads SNEGSKA (reference sequence). DNA for the CDR3: TGCAGTGCTAGGAGGGATTTACAAGAGACCCAGTACTTC. As protein: CSARRDLQETQYF.

This clonotype has more than one count but fewer than ten. The rearrangement joins TRBV7-8 to TRBJ2-5; D possibly corresponds to TRBD1 (6 bases). The J call may be mistaken, given a closer DNA end match to TRBJ2-7. The CDR3 is 13 amino acids. The V gene's germline CDR1 is SGHVS and CDR2 FQNEAQ. The CDR3: CASGKTGYYEQYF. The CDR3 bases are TGTGCCAGCGGAAAGACAGGCTACTACGAGCAGTACTTC.

This chain uses TRBV10-3 with TRBJ1-1; TRBD1 matches at 7 bases. Losses at the gene ends were 6 bases for V and 3 bases for J; bases not matched to a gene: 4. The CDR3 has 13 amino acids. CDR1 is ENHRY, CDR2 SYGVKD, per germline. The CDR3 DNA reads as TGTGCCATCAGCGACAGGGTGGACACTGAAGCTTTCTTT. Translating gives CAISDRVDTEAFF.

This clonotype was counted at least ten times. The rearrangement uses TRBV2 and TRBJ2-1; D unclear. Trimming took off 4 bases at V and 4 bases at J, with 14 bases between the two ends. The CDR3 contains 15 residues. In germline, CDR1 is SNHLY, CDR2 FYNNEI. DNA for the CDR3: TGTGCCAGCAGTGTGCAGGTGCTAGGATACAATGAGCAGTTCTTC. It is translated as CASSVQVLGYNEQFF.

V usage is TRBV7-2 and J usage is TRBJ1-2; D gene ambiguous. There are 12 residues in the CDR3. Trimming took 6 bases from V and 7 from J, leaving 12 bases between them. The germline CDR1 and CDR2 sequences are SGHTA and FQGNSA. The CDR3 sequence is CASSSGRGGYTF. The CDR3, as DNA: TGTGCCAGCAGTTCAGGACGCGGTGGCTACACCTTC.

The chain links TRBV6-1 to TRBJ1-4; TRBD1 might be the D (6 bases). CDR3 length equals 16 residues. Germline-derived CDR1 and CDR2 are MNHNS and SASEGT. V lost 6 bases, J lost 8 bases, and 22 bases lay in between. CDR3 DNA sequence: TGTGCCAGCAGCCTAACTTGGGGGGCCCTGCGGGAAAAACTGTTTTTT. This codes for CASSLTWGALREKLFF.

This clonotype was observed a few times. This chain joins TRBV2 and TRBJ2-1; D may be TRBD1 (6 bases). Germline V gene sequence: CDR1 SNHLY, CDR2 FYNNEI. The V gene lost 3 bases and the J gene lost 2 bases, with 11 bases spanning the gap. The CDR3 loop spans 15 amino acids. CDR3 region: CASSEGRGTYNEQFF. DNA for the CDR3: TGTGCCAGCAGTGAGGGCAGGGGAACCTACAATGAGCAGTTCTTC. The variable domain in full, with the rest retrieved from reference TRBV2 and TRBJ2-1, is EPEVTQTPSHQVTQMGQEVILRCVPISNHLYFYWYRQILGQKVEFLVSFYNNEISEKSEIFDDQFSVERPDGSNFTLKIRSTKLEDSAMYFCASSEGRGTYNEQFFGPGTRLTVL.

The CDR3, as DNA: TGCAGTGCTAGAGTGTCTAGTTGGGAAAAGGAGCAGTTCTTC. It specifies CSARVSSWEKEQFF. The chain links TRBV20-1 to TRBJ2-5, with no clear D. With the DNA end fitting TRBJ2-1 better, the J assignment may be wrong. Germline V gene data show CDR1 as DFQATT and CDR2 as SNEGSKA (reference sequence). The CDR3 runs 14 residues.